The 29 T cell receptor beta chains below were found in one sample sequenced in a study of shared clonotypes between healthy human individuals. Repertoires were generated with immunoSEQ multiplex PCR, while TCRdb's copy carries only in-frame clones and drops some. The table lists millions of clones, 85% to 95% of them singletons. The sequenced material came from naive CD4+ T cells from PBMCs. The sample's subset: CD45RA+ positively selected. The receptors here all came from a man aged 18-30 years in good health. Some clones in this sample may be carry-over from other donors' samples.

The chain combines TRBV7-9 with TRBJ2-6, with D perhaps being TRBD1 or TRBD2 (6 bases each). Germline CDR1 SEHNR, CDR2 FQNEAQ (reference sequence). Trimming pared 0 bases from V and 5 bases from J, leaving 20 bases between. CDR3 length: 19 amino acids. CDR3 region: CASSLATGQRAYWANVLTF. The CDR3 bases are TGTGCCAGCAGCTTAGCGACCGGACAGCGGGCCTATTGGGCCAACGTCCTGACTTTC.

The chain combines TRBV5-1 with TRBJ2-3; 7 bases map to TRBD1. From germline, CDR1 is SGHRS and CDR2 YFSETQ. This CDR3 comprises 15 residues. V lost 0 bases, J lost 4 bases, and 5 bases stayed unmatched. The CDR3 loop reads CASSLEEGAADTQYF. The CDR3 DNA reads as TGCGCCAGCAGCTTGGAAGAGGGGGCGGCAGATACGCAGTATTTT.

CDR3: CASSLLARLGSEQYF. The CDR3 DNA follows: TGTGCCAGCAGTTTATTAGCACGGCTCGGGAGCGAGCAGTACTTC. The V and J genes are TRBV27 and TRBJ2-7, with D possibly matching TRBD2 (6 bases). V gave up 1 base and J gave up 6 bases, with 16 bases separating them. CDR3 size: 15 residues. Germline V gene data show CDR1 as MNHEY and CDR2 as SMNVEV (reference sequence).

The rearrangement links TRBV28 to TRBJ2-1; TRBD2 agrees at 14 bases. V lost 4 bases to trimming and J lost 0 bases; unmatched junction nucleotides: 5. CDR3 length: 18 amino acids. Germline V CDR1 and CDR2: MDHEN, SYDVKM. The CDR3 DNA sequence: TGTGCCAGCAGTTGGACTAGCGGGAGGCCTTCCTCCTACAATGAGCAGTTCTTC. Residues: CASSWTSGRPSSYNEQFF. The variable domain in full, completed from reference TRBV28 and TRBJ2-1, reads DVKVTQSSRYLVKRTGEKVFLECVQDMDHENMFWYRQDPGLGLRLIYFSYDVKMKEKGDIPEGYSVSREKKERFSLILESASTNQTSMYLCASSWTSGRPSSYNEQFFGPGTRLTVL.

This chain connects TRBV18 to TRBJ2-1, with a tentative D call TRBD1 (6 bases). Germline lookup yields CDR1 KGHSH and CDR2 LQKENI. Trimming pared 4 bases from V and 13 bases from J, leaving 14 bases between. CDR3 length: 12 residues. The CDR3 DNA follows: TGTGCCAGCTCACGGGTCCGGGACATACAGTTCTTC. As protein: CASSRVRDIQFF. Full variable domain (outside the CDR3, taken from reference TRBV18 and TRBJ2-1): NAGVMQNPRHLVRRRGQEARLRCSPMKGHSHVYWYRQLPEEGLKFMVYLQKENIIDESGMPKERFSAEFPKEGPSILRIQQVVRGDSAAYFCASSRVRDIQFFGPGTRLTVL.

In this sample, this clone turned up once. The identical CDR3 is also encoded by other nucleotide sequences in the sample. CDR3 DNA: TGTGCCAGCAGTCGGGGGCGGGATACGCAGTATTTT. Protein sequence: CASSRGRDTQYF. The chain recombines TRBV2 with TRBJ2-3; D possibly uses TRBD1 or TRBD2 (6 bases each). The length of the CDR3 is 12 residues. CDR1 and CDR2 (germline): SNHLY, FYNNEI. V was cut by 5 bases and J by 6 bases, with 9 bases left in between.

The chain links TRBV19 to TRBJ1-1; D gene uncertain. Germline loops: CDR1 LNHDA, CDR2 SQIVND (reference sequence). CDR3 length equals 14 residues. V gave up 2 bases and J gave up 1 base, with 8 bases separating them. DNA for the CDR3: TGTGCCAGTAGTATATACTCAGAGAACACTGAAGCTTTCTTT. The encoded protein is CASSIYSENTEAFF.

The V and J genes are TRBV27 and TRBJ1-1, with D perhaps matching TRBD1 (6 bases). Per germline, CDR1 MNHEY and CDR2 SMNVEV (reference sequence). The CDR3 runs to 15 residues. Trimming pared 4 bases from V and 5 bases from J, leaving 17 bases between. The CDR3 is CASSSGQPGRTEAFF. For the CDR3, the DNA is TGTGCCAGCAGTTCTGGACAGCCCGGGAGGACTGAAGCTTTCTTT.

V usage is TRBV28 and J usage is TRBJ2-7; maybe TRBD1 (6 bases). The CDR3 is 14 amino acids. Trimming removed 6 bases at V and 6 bases at J, with 18 bases between. CDR1 and CDR2 from the germline V gene are MDHEN and SYDVKM. Here the CDR3 DNA reads TGTGCCAGCAGCCCTCCCAGGGGTTGGGCCGAGCAGTACTTC. Translation: CASSPPRGWAEQYF.

The rearrangement links TRBV27 to TRBJ2-7; no clear D gene. There are 14 residues in the CDR3. V lost 7 bases, J lost 6 bases, and 19 bases lay in between. Germline V lookup: CDR1 MNHEY, CDR2 SMNVEV (reference sequence). The CDR3 coding sequence is TGTGCCAGCAAATTGTTACAAGCGAGGACCGAGCAGTACTTC. This codes for CASKLLQARTEQYF.

The CDR3 nucleotides read TGTGCCAGCAGCTTGGGGGGTGGAGGCACAGATACGCAGTATTTT. Translating it yields CASSLGGGGTDTQYF. This rearrangement joins TRBV5-8 to TRBJ2-3; D call uncertain. Per the germline V gene, CDR1 is SGHTS and CDR2 is YDEGEE. The ends were cut back, 0 bases at V and 1 base at J, with 9 bases in the middle. This CDR3 contains 15 residues.

The chain employs TRBV7-8 and TRBJ2-3; 11 bases are a match to TRBD2. CDR3 length equals 14 residues. V was pared by 5 bases and J by 3 bases, with 1 base of the junction left unmatched. Germline V gene lookup returns CDR1 SGHVS and CDR2 FQNEAQ. The CDR3 reads CASSGTSGTDTQYF. CDR3 DNA: TGTGCCAGCAGCGGGACTAGCGGAACAGATACGCAGTATTTT.

This sequence joins TRBV11-3 and TRBJ1-3; D possibly corresponds to TRBD1 (6 bases). This CDR3 has 14 residues. Trimming removed 5 bases at V and 4 bases at J, with 12 bases between. The germline CDR1 and CDR2 sequences are SGHNT and YENEEA. In DNA, the CDR3 is TGTGCCAGCAGCGCGGGACATCAAGGAAACACCATATATTTT. Translated, it gives CASSAGHQGNTIYF.

Concerning this clone: At one end the junction does not follow the germline gene, possibly because of a read error. The chain has TRBV5-1 and TRBJ2-1; D unresolved. The CDR3 loop spans 12 amino acids. CDR1 is SGHRS and CDR2 is YFSETQ in the germline V gene. The CDR3 reads CASRFSGNEQFF. The CDR3 DNA reads as TGCGCCAGCCGCTTCTCGGGCAATGAGCAGTTCTTC.

Comments on this clone: Different DNA sequences within this sample yield the same CDR3. The rearrangement uses TRBV18 and TRBJ1-4; maybe TRBD1 (5 bases). Between the trimmed V and J ends, which lost 2 bases and 1 base, there was a span of 8 bases. The CDR3 extends over 15 amino acids. Germline-derived CDR1 and CDR2 are KGHSH and LQKENI. The CDR3 DNA is TGTGCCAGCTCACCAGTGGGGCTAACTAATGAAAAACTGTTTTTT. Its protein product is CASSPVGLTNEKLFF.

This chain connects TRBV18 to TRBJ2-5; the match to TRBD2 covers 7 bases. Looked up from germline, CDR1 is KGHSH and CDR2 is LQKENI. CDR3 length: 15 amino acids. The ends lost 2 bases at V and 5 bases at J; junction bases unmatched: 8. The CDR3 nucleotides are TGTGCCAGCTCACCAAGGACTAGGGAGGTTGAGACCCAGTACTTC. Translated: CASSPRTREVETQYF.

The rearrangement joins TRBV9 to TRBJ2-1, with 9 bases identical to TRBD2. V shed 0 bases, J shed 1 base, and the junction held 8 bases outside the gene matches. This CDR3 spans 18 amino acids. Germline CDR1 SGDLS, CDR2 YYNGEE. CDR3 protein: CASSVVGSGSMSYNEQFF. CDR3 DNA: TGTGCCAGCAGCGTAGTGGGTAGCGGGAGTATGTCCTACAATGAGCAGTTCTTC.

The rearrangement links TRBV7-9 to TRBJ1-5, with D tentatively TRBD1 (5 bases). Germline V gene lookup returns CDR1 SEHNR and CDR2 FQNEAQ (reference sequence). CDR3 length: 16 amino acids. The ends were cut back, 5 bases at V and 7 bases at J, with 21 bases in the middle. The chain's CDR3 is CASSPGSSGLGQPQHF. The CDR3 coding sequence is TGTGCCAGCAGCCCTGGCTCATCAGGGCTGGGCCAGCCCCAGCATTTT.

V is TRBV30 and J is TRBJ1-1, with 9 bases fitting TRBD1. CDR3 length: 13 amino acids. J gave up 12 bases and V 1 base, and 9 bases lay outside the gene matches. Per the germline V gene, CDR1 is GTSNPN and CDR2 is SVGIG (reference sequence). Written as DNA, the CDR3 is TGTGCCTGGAGTGACCTGCCGGGGACAGGGACTTTCTTT. Its protein is CAWSDLPGTGTFF.

The chain couples TRBV21-1 to TRBJ2-3; the table assigns TRBD2, which was not confirmed against the DNA. TRBV21-1 counts as a pseudogene. The CDR3 loop spans 17 amino acids. The CDR3 region has the DNA TGTGCCAGCAGCAAAGGGGATAGCGGGAGTCGGACAGATACGCAGTATTTT. Its protein product is CASSKGDSGSRTDTQYF.

The V and J genes are TRBV5-1 and TRBJ2-1; D is possibly TRBD2 (6 bases). CDR3 length equals 14 residues. V lost 0 bases to trimming and J lost 7 bases, with 11 bases between them. Germline V gene sequence: CDR1 SGHRS, CDR2 YFSETQ. In DNA form, the CDR3 reads TGCGCCAGCAGCTTGGCGGGAGAGTGGAATGAGCAGTTCTTC. It yields the protein CASSLAGEWNEQFF.

The V gene is TRBV7-9, the J gene TRBJ2-5; 11 positions agree with TRBD2. Germline CDR1 is SEHNR and CDR2 is FQNEAQ (reference sequence). Trimming took 5 bases from V and 5 from J; bases not matched to a gene: 4. CDR3 length equals 14 residues. The CDR3: CASSPIAGGETQYF. The CDR3 nucleotides are TGTGCCAGCAGCCCAATAGCGGGGGGGGAGACCCAGTACTTC.

The V call is TRBV27, the J call TRBJ2-2; D is possibly TRBD2 (5 bases). Trimming left V 9 bases short and J 2 bases short, with 10 bases between. The V gene's germline CDR1 is MNHEY and CDR2 SMNVEV (reference sequence). The CDR3 is made up of 13 amino acids. The CDR3 sequence: CASSRGNTGELFF. The CDR3 DNA reads TGTGCCAGTTCTCGGGGAAACACCGGGGAGCTGTTTTTT.

The chain carries TRBV5-1 and TRBJ2-1, with 7 bases fitting TRBD2. This CDR3 region has 15 residues. V lost 2 bases to trimming and J lost 2 bases; unmatched junction nucleotides: 4. From germline, CDR1 is SGHRS and CDR2 YFSETQ. The CDR3: CASSFLAVPYNEQFF. CDR3 DNA sequence: TGCGCCAGCAGCTTTCTAGCGGTTCCCTACAATGAGCAGTTCTTC. The whole variable domain, remainder taken from reference TRBV5-1 and TRBJ2-1, is KAGVTQTPRYLIKTRGQQVTLSCSPISGHRSVSWYQQTPGQGLQFLFEYFSETQRNKGNFPGRFSGRQFSNSRSEMNVSTLELGDSALYLCASSFLAVPYNEQFFGPGTRLTVL.

This chain joins TRBV28 and TRBJ1-2; a possible D gene is TRBD1 (5 bases). CDR3 size: 14 residues. Germline CDR1 and CDR2: MDHEN and SYDVKM. V was cut by 2 bases and J by 8 bases, with 15 bases left in between. This chain's CDR3 is CASSLIHGTYGYTF. The CDR3 DNA reads as TGTGCCAGCAGTTTAATCCACGGGACCTACGGCTACACCTTC.

For this clone: The identical CDR3 is also encoded by other nucleotide sequences in the sample. This rearrangement joins TRBV2 to TRBJ1-1; D is possibly TRBD1 (5 bases). V shed 8 bases and J shed 0 bases, with 10 bases lying between them. The germline CDR1 and CDR2 sequences are SNHLY and FYNNEI. This CDR3 region has 13 residues. CDR3 region: CASDPGLNTEAFF. CDR3 in DNA: TGTGCCAGCGATCCAGGGCTGAACACTGAAGCTTTCTTT.

The rearrangement links TRBV2 to TRBJ2-3; unclear D gene. Germline V gene sequence: CDR1 SNHLY, CDR2 FYNNEI. The CDR3 length is 15 residues. V lost 1 base to trimming and J lost 0 bases, with 8 bases between them. The CDR3 loop reads CASSEEALSTDTQYF. The CDR3 DNA is TGTGCCAGCAGTGAAGAAGCGCTTAGCACAGATACGCAGTATTTT.

V is TRBV19 and J is TRBJ1-3; D perhaps matches TRBD1 (5 bases). The CDR3 totals 14 residues. The V end was cut by 6 bases, the J end by 7 bases, with 16 bases between. Germline loops: CDR1 LNHDA, CDR2 SQIVND (reference sequence). The CDR3 DNA reads as TGTGCCAGTAGACCTCAGGGAGGTCGGAACACCATATATTTT. Residues: CASRPQGGRNTIYF.

This clone has only a few counts. The chain carries TRBV27 and TRBJ1-1, with D perhaps matching TRBD1 (6 bases). The CDR3 spans 17 residues. Trimming took 4 bases from V and 1 from J, leaving 19 bases between them. Germline-derived CDR1 and CDR2 are MNHEY and SMNVEV (reference sequence). CDR3 sequence: CASSSQSSGQRNTEAFF. CDR3 DNA: TGTGCCAGCAGTTCACAAAGTTCCGGACAGCGGAACACTGAAGCTTTCTTT.